The 16 T cell receptor beta chains below were found in one sample sequenced in a study of T cell repertoires in cytomegalovirus infection. No antigens are known for them. TCRdb passed the reads through MiXCR, listing each CDR3 protein once. Seen here are 900,000 to 950,000 distinct CDR3 sequences, approximately 32% observed once, and the top ten hold around 15%. The specimen was cultured CD8+ T cells from PBMCs, collected from culture after CMV antigen stimulation. These TCRs come from a human donor in good health (CMV status not recorded). Some clones in this sample may be carry-over from other donors' samples.

This clonotype was detected a few times. The chain employs TRBV5-4 and TRBJ1-3, with D possibly matching TRBD1 (6 bases). The germline V gene has CDR1 SGHNT and CDR2 YYREEE (reference sequence). V was shortened by 0 bases and J by 0 bases, with 10 bases between the two germline ends. The CDR3 length is 16 residues. CDR3 coding DNA: TGTGCCAGCAGCTTGGACAGGGCAAGCTCTGGAAACACCATATATTTT. Translation: CASSLDRASSGNTIYF.

This clonotype was seen only a few times. This may arise from a read error, as a much more abundant clone is one base away. The V call is TRBV5-6, the J call TRBJ1-6; D call uncertain. This CDR3 has 12 residues. Trimming removed 0 bases from V and 9 bases from J, with 4 bases in between. Germline V CDR1 and CDR2: SGHDT, YYEEEE. Here the CDR3 reads CASSLGSSPLHF. CDR3 nucleotide sequence: TGTGCCAGCAGCTTGGGGAGTTCACCCCTCCACTTT.

The CDR3 sequence is CANSRDSSSYEQYV. Here the CDR3 DNA reads TGTGCCAACAGCCGAGATTCTAGCTCCTACGAGCAGTACGTC. This chain uses TRBV7-8 with TRBJ2-7; D not certain. The CDR3 contains 14 residues. Germline V CDR1 and CDR2: SGHVS, FQNEAQ.

This clonotype appeared many times. The V call is TRBV7-8, the J call TRBJ2-1, with D perhaps TRBD2 (5 bases). The CDR3 is made up of 12 amino acids. V dropped 8 bases and J dropped 4 bases, with 9 bases sitting between them. The germline CDR1 and CDR2 sequences are SGHVS and FQNEAQ. Written as DNA, the CDR3 is TGTGCCAGCGGAGGAAAGTACAATGAGCAGTTCTTC. Amino acids: CASGGKYNEQFF.

For this clonotype: One junction end does not reproduce the germline sequence, and a read error may be involved. The rearrangement joins TRBV7-2 to TRBJ1-6; D might be TRBD1 (5 bases). Germline V gene data show CDR1 as SGHTA and CDR2 as FQGNSA. The CDR3 totals 18 residues. CDR3 nucleotides: TGTGTCAGCAGCTTAGCAAGGGCCGGGGGGGTTAAAAATTCACCCCTCCACTTT. It specifies CVSSLARAGGVKNSPLHF.

J is TRBJ2-1 and V is TRBV4-1, with TRBD2 matching 7 bases. After removal of 4 bases from V and 9 bases from J, the junction contained 12 bases not matched to a gene. The CDR3 totals 15 residues. Germline V gene lookup returns CDR1 MGHRA and CDR2 YSYEKL. The CDR3 bases are TGCGCCAGCAGCCCCTGGGACTACCAACTCATTGAGCAGTTCTTC. Its protein product is CASSPWDYQLIEQFF.

The J gene is TRBJ1-1, the V gene TRBV24-1; D not certain. Germline CDR1 is KGHDR and CDR2 is SFDVKD. CDR3 length: 14 amino acids. V was trimmed by 8 bases and J by 6 bases, leaving 18 bases between them. The CDR3 DNA reads as TGTGCCACCACCGGGGTCGGTCCAAGAGCTGAAGCTTTCTTT. Translation: CATTGVGPRAEAFF.

The V and J genes are TRBV11-3 and TRBJ2-5; 10 bases agree with TRBD2. Germline V CDR1 and CDR2: SGHNT, YENEEA. The CDR3 totals 16 residues. V was pared by 5 bases and J by 2 bases, with 8 bases of the junction left unmatched. The CDR3 bases are TGTGCCAGCAGCGGGTGGACTAGCGGACCGCAAGAGACCCAGTACTTC. The encoded protein is CASSGWTSGPQETQYF.

In its sample, this clonotype was seen a few times. The J gene is TRBJ2-3, the V gene TRBV7-8; 11 bases match TRBD2. The CDR3 extends over 18 amino acids. Germline V gives CDR1 SGHVS, CDR2 FQNEAQ. V dropped 6 bases and J dropped 0; count of bases not matched to a gene: 11. CDR3 protein: CASRSLAGGRNSTDTQYF. The CDR3 nucleotides are TGTGCCAGCAGGTCTCTAGCGGGGGGACGAAATAGCACAGATACGCAGTATTTT.

CDR3 protein: CSVDSGANEQFF. The DNA for the CDR3 is TGCAGCGTTGATAGTGGAGCTAATGAGCAGTTCTTC. The rearrangement joins TRBV29-1 to TRBJ2-1; no firm D call. This CDR3 contains 12 residues. Trimming took off 3 bases at V and 7 bases at J, with 10 bases between the two ends. Germline CDR1 and CDR2: SQVTM and ANQGSEA.

In its sample, this clonotype was seen once. This chain links TRBV29-1 with TRBJ2-5, with 9 bases lining up with TRBD1. Germline V CDR1 and CDR2: SQVTM, ANQGSEA. Trimming removed 0 bases from V and 4 bases from J; junction bases left unmatched: 6. The CDR3 runs 15 residues. The CDR3 DNA is TGCAGCGTTGAAGATACCGGACAGGGGATAGAGACCCAGTACTTC. Translation: CSVEDTGQGIETQYF. Variable domain in full (rest from reference TRBV29-1 and TRBJ2-5): SAVISQKPSRDICQRGTSLTIQCQVDSQVTMMFWYRQQPGQSLTLIATANQGSEATYESGFVIDKFPISRPNLTFSTLTVSNMSPEDSSIYLCSVEDTGQGIETQYFGPGTRLLVL.

The chain couples TRBV7-9 to TRBJ2-2; 11 bases map to TRBD1. There are 18 residues in the CDR3. The V segment lost 5 bases and the J segment 3 bases; nucleotides outside the gene matches: 11. Germline V gene data show CDR1 as SEHNR and CDR2 as FQNEAQ (reference sequence). The CDR3 loop is CASSHGQGAGIDTGELFF. CDR3 nucleotides: TGTGCCAGCAGCCACGGACAGGGGGCGGGTATCGACACCGGGGAGCTGTTTTTT.

A word on this clonotype: It is likely a read error, because the conserved phenylalanine at the end of the CDR3 is missing. The gene calls are TRBV7-4 and TRBJ2-3; D ambiguous. V lost 4 bases to trimming and J lost 3 bases, with 8 bases between them. Germline V gene lookup returns CDR1 SGHVT and CDR2 SQSDAQ. CDR3 length: 13 amino acids. The CDR3 DNA follows: TGTGCCAGCAGCTGGATAGGGACAGATACGCAGTATTCT. It encodes CASSWIGTDTQYS.

This clonotype was counted only a few times. CDR3 sequence reads: CASSSRTVEAFF. CDR3 nucleotide sequence: TGTGCCAGCAGCTCAAGGACAGTTGAAGCTTTCTTT. The V gene is TRBV7-6, the J gene TRBJ1-1; D might be TRBD1 (6 bases). Germline CDR1 reads SGHVS; CDR2 reads FNYEAQ. Trimming left V 4 bases short and J 7 bases short, with 10 bases between. This CDR3 has 12 amino acids.

The chain carries TRBV27 and TRBJ2-7; no definite D call. The CDR3 length is 14 residues. The V and J ends lost 3 bases and 7 bases respectively, with 16 bases between them. Germline CDR1 reads MNHEY; CDR2 reads SMNVEV (reference sequence). CDR3 bases: TGTGCCAGCAGTTTGCACGGCAACCTGGGGGAGCAGTACGTC. Its protein product is CASSLHGNLGEQYV.

This clonotype was seen more than once but under ten times. The rearrangement joins TRBV12-3 or TRBV12-4 to TRBJ2-7; the D gene is possibly TRBD2 (5 bases). V was shortened by 3 bases and J by 3 bases, with 12 bases between the two germline ends. This CDR3 region has 14 residues. Here the CDR3 reads CASSFGEHGYEQYV. The CDR3 region has the DNA TGTGCCAGCAGTTTCGGGGAGCATGGCTACGAGCAGTACGTC.